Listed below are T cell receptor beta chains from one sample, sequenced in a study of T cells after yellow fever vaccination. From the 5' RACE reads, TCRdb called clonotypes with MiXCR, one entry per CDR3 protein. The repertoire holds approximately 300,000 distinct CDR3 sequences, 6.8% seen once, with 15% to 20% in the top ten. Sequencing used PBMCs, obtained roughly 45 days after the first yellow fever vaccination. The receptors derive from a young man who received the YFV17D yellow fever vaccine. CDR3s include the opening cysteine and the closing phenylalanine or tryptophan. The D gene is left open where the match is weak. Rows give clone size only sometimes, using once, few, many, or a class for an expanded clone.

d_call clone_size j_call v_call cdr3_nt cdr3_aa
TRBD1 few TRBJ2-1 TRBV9 TGTGCCAGCAGCCTCACGACAGGGAGCTCCTACAATGAGCAGTTCTTC CASSLTTGSSYNEQFF
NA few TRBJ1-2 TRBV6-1 TGTGCCAGCAAATTTCCTCAAGGAGACTATGGCTACACCTTC CASKFPQGDYGYTF
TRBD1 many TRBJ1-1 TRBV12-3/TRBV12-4 TGTGCCAGCAGTCGACCACGACAGGGGGTCGGGAACACTGAAGCTTTCTTT CASSRPRQGVGNTEAFF
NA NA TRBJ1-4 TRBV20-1 TGCAGTGCTAGAGGGGAGTATGAAAAACTGTTTTTT CSARGEYEKLFF
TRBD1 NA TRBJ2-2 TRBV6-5 TGTGCCAGCAATTGGGACAGGAGCAACACCGGGGAGCTGTTTTTT CASNWDRSNTGELFF
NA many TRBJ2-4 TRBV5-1 TGCGCCAGCAGCTTGAAATGGTACAGCGTCAAAAACATTCAGTACTTC CASSLKWYSVKNIQYF
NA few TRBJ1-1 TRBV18 TGTGCCAGCTCACCGGACGGTGGGAACACTGAAGCTTTCTTT CASSPDGGNTEAFF
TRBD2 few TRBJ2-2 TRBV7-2 TGTGCCAGCAGCCTACAAGCGGGGGTCGGGAACACCGGGGAGCTGTTTTTT CASSLQAGVGNTGELFF
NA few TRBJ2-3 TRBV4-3 TGCGCCAGCAGCCAAGAAGTCGGATTAACTAGCACAGATACGCAGTATTTT CASSQEVGLTSTDTQYF
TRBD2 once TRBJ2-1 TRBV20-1 TGCAGTGCTAGGGGATTAGCGGGGAGCTCCTACAATGAGCAGTTCTTC CSARGLAGSSYNEQFF
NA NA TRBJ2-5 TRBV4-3 TGCTCCAGCAGCCAAGATAGCGGACCCCGGGGAGAGACCCAGTACTTC CSSSQDSGPRGETQYF
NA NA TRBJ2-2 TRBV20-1 TGCAGTGCTAGAGATCAACCTTCTAGCGGGGAGCTGTTTTTT CSARDQPSSGELFF